This T cell receptor (beta chain) was retrieved from a study of control samples from healthy donors and cancer patients. The method was immunoSEQ multiplex PCR; TCRdb's version includes in-frame clones alone and lacks a portion of them. In the table there are about 120,000 clones, approximately 88% of which are singletons. This CDR3 region has 17 residues. J was trimmed by 2 bases and V by 4 bases; bases with no gene match: 11. Germline-derived CDR1 and CDR2 are SEHNR and FQNEAQ (reference sequence). The rearrangement uses TRBV7-9 and TRBJ2-3, with 8 bases aligning to TRBD2. This sequence originates from a man aged 40-49 years in good health. Source material: blood. CDR3 protein: CASSYPTRGGNTDTQYF. The CDR3 DNA sequence: TGTGCCAGCAGCTACCCAACCCGGGGGGGGAACACAGATACGCAGTATTTT.